This passage covers 32 T cell receptor beta chains from one sample sequenced in a study of brain metastases from non-small cell lung cancer. Repertoires were generated with immunoSEQ multiplex PCR, while TCRdb's copy carries only in-frame clones and drops some. Of approximately 1,600 clones in the sample, 86% were seen once. Sequenced: primary lung tumor tissue. These receptors came from a donor at least 40 years old with non-small cell lung cancer.

This chain connects TRBV9 to TRBJ2-3; 11 nucleotides agree with TRBD2. Germline CDR1 SGDLS, CDR2 YYNGEE. V lost 3 bases to trimming and J lost 2 bases; unmatched junction nucleotides: 5. This CDR3 has 16 residues. The CDR3 spells CASSDRLAGITDTQYF. CDR3 sequence (DNA): TGTGCCAGCAGCGACAGACTAGCGGGGATCACAGATACGCAGTATTTT.

The genes are TRBV19 and TRBJ2-6, with D perhaps TRBD1 (6 bases). With 5 bases removed from V and 1 base from J, the gap between germline ends came to 24 bases. The length of the CDR3 is 20 residues. From germline, CDR1 is LNHDA and CDR2 SQIVND (reference sequence). The CDR3 nucleotides read TGTGCCAGTAGTCACCGGGACAATTTTAGGAAGGGGTCTGGGGCCAACGTCCTGACTTTC. It translates to CASSHRDNFRKGSGANVLTF.

The CDR3 here is CASSLEGTLTDTQYF. The CDR3 bases are TGTGCCAGCAGCTTAGAGGGGACTCTCACAGATACGCAGTATTTT. The chain is built from TRBV7-9 and TRBJ2-3; a possible D gene is TRBD2 (6 bases). V lost 1 base to trimming and J lost 2 bases, with 10 bases between them. CDR1 SEHNR and CDR2 FQNEAQ come from the germline V gene (reference sequence). The CDR3 has 15 amino acids.

The rearrangement uses TRBV10-3 and TRBJ1-5; D is unresolved. The germline CDR1 and CDR2 sequences are ENHRY and SYGVKD. Trimming took off 8 bases at V and 4 bases at J, with 15 bases between the two ends. There are 14 residues in the CDR3. The CDR3 bases are TGTGCCATCGGAAGGGCAGGCTGGAATCAGCCCCAGCATTTT. This codes for CAIGRAGWNQPQHF.

The rearrangement links TRBV13 to TRBJ1-2, with no clear D. CDR1 and CDR2 from the germline V gene are PRHDT and FYEKMQ (reference sequence). V was clipped by 6 bases and J by 6 bases, with 14 bases between them. The CDR3 is 13 amino acids. For the CDR3, the DNA is TGTGCCAGCAGAGCTGTGGGGTTACATGGCTACACCTTC. Translated, it gives CASRAVGLHGYTF.

DNA of the CDR3: TGTGCCAGTAGTATAGCGAAGGGATTGGGCAATCAGCCCCAGCATTTT. Translating gives CASSIAKGLGNQPQHF. The V call is TRBV19, the J call TRBJ1-5; D unclear. Between the trimmed V and J ends, which lost 1 base and 2 bases, there was a span of 12 bases. CDR1 is LNHDA and CDR2 is SQIVND in the germline V gene (reference sequence). The CDR3 is 16 amino acids.

CDR3 DNA: TGTGCCAGCAGGGGATATCTAGCGGGAGGGACAGATACGCAGTATTTT. Protein sequence: CASRGYLAGGTDTQYF. The chain is built from TRBV6-6 and TRBJ2-3; TRBD2 agrees at 12 bases. This CDR3 has 16 amino acids. Germline trimming cut 6 bases from V and 3 bases from J; bases unmatched to any gene: 7. The germline CDR1 and CDR2 sequences are MNHNY and SVGAGI (reference sequence).

The rearrangement uses TRBV4-2 and TRBJ1-4, with TRBD1 identical over 7 bases. The CDR3 loop spans 15 amino acids. CDR1 LGHNA and CDR2 YNFKEQ come from the germline V gene. Unmatched junction bases numbered 4, after V lost 1 base and J lost 5 bases. This CDR3 is CASSQGSQGNEKLFF. In nucleotides, the CDR3 is TGTGCCAGCAGCCAAGGTTCACAGGGGAATGAAAAACTGTTTTTT.

This chain joins TRBV7-3 and TRBJ2-1; D is undetermined. Germline V lookup: CDR1 SGHTA, CDR2 FQGTGA. The CDR3 extends over 15 amino acids. Deletions cut 5 bases from V and 7 bases from J, with 18 bases between. The CDR3 DNA follows: TGTGCCAGCAGCCCTGACCCAAAAATGGCGAATGAGCAGTTCTTC. Translation gives CASSPDPKMANEQFF.

This CDR3 is CASSPREVTQYF. In DNA form, the CDR3 reads TGTGCCAGCAGCCCCAGGGAGGTGACCCAGTACTTC. The V gene is TRBV6-2 or TRBV6-3, the J gene TRBJ2-5; perhaps TRBD2 as D (6 bases). The CDR3 spans 12 residues. Germline V CDR1 and CDR2: MNHEY, SVGEGT. Trimming pared 6 bases from V and 7 bases from J, leaving 12 bases between.

V gene TRBV12-5 combines with J gene TRBJ1-1, with a possible D match to TRBD1 (6 bases). The CDR3 is 16 residues long. The germline gives CDR1 LGHNT, CDR2 FRNRAP. With 0 bases removed from V and 3 bases from J, the gap between germline ends came to 14 bases. The CDR3 loop is CASGLVLGGAYTEAFF. Here the CDR3 DNA reads TGTGCTAGTGGTTTGGTACTGGGGGGGGCCTACACTGAAGCTTTCTTT. The variable domain in full, with the rest retrieved from reference TRBV12-5 and TRBJ1-1, is DARVTQTPRHKVTEMGQEVTMRCQPILGHNTVFWYRQTMMQGLELLAYFRNRAPLDDSGMPKDRFSAEMPDATLATLKIQPSEPRDSAVYFCASGLVLGGAYTEAFFGQGTRLTVV.

In this sample, this clone turned up once. The chain joins TRBV5-1 to TRBJ1-1; a possible D gene is TRBD1 (5 bases). CDR1 is SGHRS, CDR2 YFSETQ, per germline. The CDR3 contains 14 residues. The V and J ends lost 8 bases and 1 base respectively, with 15 bases between them. The CDR3: CASSPGPSNTEAFF. CDR3 sequence (DNA): TGCGCCAGTAGCCCGGGACCGTCGAACACTGAAGCTTTCTTT.

This clone is judged hyperexpanded (1% or more). The chain uses TRBV21-1 and TRBJ1-1; TRBD1 is the table's D call and was not checked against the DNA. TRBV21-1 is reported as a pseudogene. CDR3 length equals 14 residues. The CDR3 loop is CASSKKDRGTEAFF. The CDR3 nucleotides read TGTGCCAGCAGCAAAAAAGACAGGGGCACTGAAGCTTTCTTT.

This clone was found once. Other DNA sequences in the sample encode the same CDR3. This chain links TRBV24-1 with TRBJ1-2; possible D gene TRBD1, 5 bases. From germline, CDR1 is KGHDR and CDR2 SFDVKD. CDR3 length: 13 residues. Trimming left V 5 bases short and J 4 bases short, with 10 bases between. The CDR3 bases are TGTGCCACCAGTGGAGGGACTAGCTATGGCTACACCTTC. The encoded protein is CATSGGTSYGYTF.

The chain has TRBV5-4 and TRBJ1-3, with 7 bases fitting TRBD1. Losses at the gene ends were 0 bases for V and 1 base for J; bases not matched to a gene: 1. The CDR3 contains 15 residues. Germline CDR1 reads SGHNT; CDR2 reads YYREEE (reference sequence). The DNA of the CDR3 is TGTGCCAGCAGCTTGGCAGGGGGATCTGGAAACACCATATATTTT. Protein product: CASSLAGGSGNTIYF.

This clone was found once. This chain joins TRBV3-1 (or the pseudogene TRBV3-2) and TRBJ2-3; D not certain. The germline gives CDR1 LGHDT, CDR2 YNNKEL (reference sequence). V lost 2 bases and J 10 bases, leaving 16 bases between the germline ends. This CDR3 contains 14 residues. The CDR3 nucleotides are TGTGCCAGCAGCCAATACCCCCTTGAATTTGCGCAGTATTTT. Its protein product is CASSQYPLEFAQYF.

The chain uses TRBV27 and TRBJ2-7, with a tentative D call TRBD1 (6 bases). Germline lookup yields CDR1 MNHEY and CDR2 SMNVEV (reference sequence). The length of the CDR3 is 14 residues. Deletions cut 3 bases from V and 7 bases from J, with 16 bases between. In nucleotides, the CDR3 is TGTGCCAGCAGTTTTCAGGGGCCCCGCGGGGAGCAGTACTTC. Its translation is CASSFQGPRGEQYF.

V gene TRBV11-1 combines with J gene TRBJ2-7, with a possible D match to TRBD2 (5 bases). Germline assignment: CDR1 SGHAT and CDR2 FQDESV (reference sequence). V was shortened by 2 bases and J by 3 bases, with 11 bases between the two germline ends. CDR3 length: 14 residues. The CDR3, as DNA: TGTGCCAGCAGCTTAACGACGGGGTACTACGAGCAGTACTTC. Amino acid sequence: CASSLTTGYYEQYF.

In this sample, this clone turned up a few times. This sequence joins TRBV29-1 and TRBJ2-2, with unresolved D. There are 13 residues in the CDR3. V lost 7 bases and J lost 3, with 12 bases in between. The germline V gene has CDR1 SQVTM and CDR2 ANQGSEA. The CDR3 reads CSAPDPYTGELFF. The CDR3 region has the DNA TGCAGCGCACCGGACCCGTACACCGGGGAGCTGTTTTTT.

The CDR3 nucleotides are TGCAGCGCCCAACGGGCCAGGACCGGGGAGCTGTTTTTT. This codes for CSAQRARTGELFF. V usage is TRBV29-1 and J usage is TRBJ2-2, with no clear D. Germline V gene data show CDR1 as SQVTM and CDR2 as ANQGSEA. This CDR3 is 13 amino acids long. With 7 bases removed from V and 5 bases from J, the gap between germline ends came to 14 bases.

This chain links TRBV15 with TRBJ2-7; TRBD2 matches 13 bases. Germline V gene data show CDR1 as LNHNV and CDR2 as YYDKDF (reference sequence). The CDR3 consists of 16 residues. The junction had 4 bases not matched to a gene; V was cut back by 1 base and J by 4 bases. CDR3 in amino acids: CATSRAGTSGTYEQYF. The CDR3 DNA is TGTGCCACCAGCAGAGCCGGGACTAGCGGGACGTACGAGCAGTACTTC.

The chain joins TRBV4-1 to TRBJ1-6; TRBD1 aligns across 7 bases. Germline CDR1 is MGHRA and CDR2 is YSYEKL. The V gene end was trimmed by 7 bases and the J gene end by 5 bases; junction bases not matched to a gene: 8. The CDR3 covers 15 residues. The CDR3 sequence: CASNPQGRNNSPLHF. The CDR3 DNA reads as TGCGCCAGCAACCCACAGGGGAGAAATAATTCACCCCTCCACTTT.

This clone is a singleton in its sample. The chain joins TRBV2 to TRBJ2-2; 11 positions match TRBD1. This CDR3 is built from 16 residues. V shed 6 bases, J shed 6 bases, and the junction held 9 bases outside the gene matches. Germline CDR1 SNHLY, CDR2 FYNNEI. The CDR3 nucleotides are TGTGCCAGCAGCTACCGGGACAGGGGGTTTGCCGGGGAGCTGTTTTTT. Translating it yields CASSYRDRGFAGELFF. Full variable domain (rest looked up from reference TRBV2 and TRBJ2-2): EPEVTQTPSHQVTQMGQEVILRCVPISNHLYFYWYRQILGQKVEFLVSFYNNEISEKSEIFDDQFSVERPDGSNFTLKIRSTKLEDSAMYFCASSYRDRGFAGELFFGEGSRLTVL.

CDR3 in amino acids: CASSFSGQYEQYF. As DNA, the CDR3 is TGTGCCAGCAGCTTCTCAGGACAGTACGAGCAGTACTTC. This rearrangement joins TRBV6-2 or TRBV6-3 to TRBJ2-7; the D gene is possibly TRBD1 (6 bases). Trimming cost V 6 bases and J 4 bases, with 13 bases left between them. The CDR3 runs to 13 residues. The V gene's germline CDR1 is MNHEY and CDR2 SVGEGT.

The chain joins TRBV9 to TRBJ2-1; TRBD2 matches at 11 bases. In germline, CDR1 is SGDLS, CDR2 YYNGEE. CDR3 length: 14 amino acids. Trimming cost V 4 bases and J 12 bases; bases outside gene matches: 9. CDR3 sequence (DNA): TGTGCCAGCAGCCCCCGTTTAGCGGGGGGGCGGCAGTTCTTC. It encodes CASSPRLAGGRQFF.

The chain joins TRBV25-1 to TRBJ1-1; 10 bases match TRBD1. V shed 2 bases and J 4 bases; nucleotides not matched to a gene: 4. This CDR3 region has 15 residues. Germline V lookup: CDR1 MGHDK, CDR2 SYGVNS. The CDR3 reads CASSEPGQGFTEAFF. CDR3 DNA: TGTGCCAGCAGTGAACCGGGACAGGGGTTCACTGAAGCTTTCTTT.

This clone was picked up one time. The V and J genes are TRBV15 and TRBJ2-1; TRBD1 matches 7 bases. The CDR3 is made up of 17 amino acids. V lost 0 bases and J lost 6; bases outside the gene matches: 11. Germline V gives CDR1 LNHNV, CDR2 YYDKDF (reference sequence). The CDR3 here is CATSRDNSPTGSNEQFF. The DNA of the CDR3 is TGTGCCACCAGCAGAGATAATAGTCCGACAGGGAGCAATGAGCAGTTCTTC.

The chain carries TRBV28 and TRBJ2-7, with TRBD1 matching 8 bases. The CDR3 totals 13 residues. The V gene end was trimmed by 5 bases and the J gene end by 5 bases; junction bases not matched to a gene: 5. CDR1 and CDR2 from the germline V gene are MDHEN and SYDVKM. The CDR3 DNA is TGTGCCAGCAGTAACAGGGGGAAGAACGAGCAGTACTTC. It yields the protein CASSNRGKNEQYF. Together with reference TRBV28 and TRBJ2-7, the CDR3 gives the full variable domain: DVKVTQSSRYLVKRTGEKVFLECVQDMDHENMFWYRQDPGLGLRLIYFSYDVKMKEKGDIPEGYSVSREKKERFSLILESASTNQTSMYLCASSNRGKNEQYFGPGTRLTVT.

The chain uses TRBV9 and TRBJ2-2; TRBD2 is a possible D gene (6 bases). Germline CDR1 is SGDLS and CDR2 is YYNGEE. Trimming took 10 bases from V and 4 from J, leaving 14 bases between them. CDR3 length: 13 residues. The CDR3 region has the DNA TGTGCCGCAGGGCGGGGCCCCACCGGGGAGCTGTTTTTT. It encodes CAAGRGPTGELFF. Variable domain in full (rest from reference TRBV9 and TRBJ2-2): DSGVTQTPKHLITATGQRVTLRCSPRSGDLSVYWYQQSLDQGLQFLIQYYNGEERAKGNILERFSAQQFPDLHSELNLSSLELGDSALYFCAAGRGPTGELFFGEGSRLTVL.

This clone occurred a few times. The chain employs TRBV3-1 (or the pseudogene TRBV3-2) and TRBJ2-2; 7 nucleotides match TRBD2. The CDR3 spans 14 residues. CDR1 and CDR2 (germline): LGHDT, YNNKEL (reference sequence). The ends lost 4 bases at V and 4 bases at J; junction bases unmatched: 3. CDR3 in amino acids: CASSRGGATGELFF. The CDR3, as DNA: TGTGCCAGCAGCCGGGGGGGAGCCACCGGGGAGCTGTTTTTT.

A note on this clone: A junction boundary mismatches the germline segment, possibly from a read error. The rearrangement links TRBV3-1 (or the pseudogene TRBV3-2) to TRBJ1-1; the match to TRBD1 covers 8 bases. This CDR3 is built from 14 residues. Germline V gives CDR1 LGHDT, CDR2 YNNKEL (reference sequence). CDR3 in amino acids: CASNQRGRDREAFF. The CDR3 region has the DNA TGTGCCAGCAACCAAAGAGGGCGGGACAGGGAAGCTTTCTTT.

This clone was seen a few times. The chain uses TRBV19 and TRBJ1-2, with D unresolved. CDR1 and CDR2 (germline): LNHDA, SQIVND (reference sequence). The V gene lost 7 bases and the J gene lost 4 bases, with 10 bases spanning the gap. The CDR3 runs 12 residues. The CDR3 DNA sequence: TGTGCCAGTATCCTAGCATTCTATGGCTACACCTTC. Amino acid sequence: CASILAFYGYTF.